Shown below are 9 T cell receptor beta chains from a single sample sequenced in a study of blood T cells in healthy people across ages. PCR was performed a second time for 7 to 11 cycles using a sample-barcoded 5' primer and a J-beta primer mix. MiXCR was run by TCRdb on the 5' RACE reads, yielding one entry per CDR3 protein. The sample includes 550,000 to 800,000 distinct CDR3 sequences, 21% of them seen just once. Sample: blood. These receptor sequences come from a man in his 70s in good health.

This sequence joins TRBV9 and TRBJ2-3; D is unclear. CDR1 SGDLS and CDR2 YYNGEE come from the germline V gene. V shed 1 base and J shed 4 bases, with 7 bases lying between them. This CDR3 has 13 residues. CDR3 protein: CASSVNPADTQYF. The CDR3, as DNA: TGTGCCAGCAGCGTAAATCCCGCAGATACGCAGTATTTT.

This clonotype was seen repeatedly, ten times or more. The chain uses TRBV21-1 and TRBJ2-4; the table's TRBD1 call for D was not verified on the DNA. TRBV21-1 counts as a pseudogene. The CDR3 covers 15 residues. The CDR3: CASSPRGGGGNIQYF. The CDR3 DNA sequence: TGTGCCAGCAGCCCCCGCGGTGGGGGGGGAAACATTCAGTACTTC.

This clonotype was detected only a few times. The V and J genes are TRBV10-3 and TRBJ2-5; 9 bases fit TRBD1. Germline V gives CDR1 ENHRY, CDR2 SYGVKD. The CDR3 is made up of 14 amino acids. The V and J ends lost 8 bases and 4 bases, in that order; junction bases with no gene match: 8. CDR3 in amino acids: CAIGSDRGGETQYF. The CDR3 coding sequence is TGTGCCATCGGGTCGGACAGGGGAGGAGAGACCCAGTACTTC.

This clonotype has a handful of counts. The chain is built from TRBV24-1 and TRBJ2-1; 10 nucleotides line up with TRBD2. Per the germline V gene, CDR1 is KGHDR and CDR2 is SFDVKD. CDR3 size: 15 residues. Trimming removed 3 bases from V and 9 bases from J; junction bases left unmatched: 7. CDR3 in DNA: TGTGCCACCAGTGATGCCAGCGGGAGGGTCATTGAGCAGTTCTTC. This sequence encodes CATSDASGRVIEQFF.

This clonotype was seen more than once but under ten times. The genes are TRBV7-2 and TRBJ1-2; TRBD1 matches at 7 bases. The CDR3 spans 13 residues. V was clipped by 5 bases and J by 4 bases; unmatched bases: 4. Germline CDR1 and CDR2: SGHTA and FQGNSA. The CDR3 region is CASSENRGYGYTF. CDR3 bases: TGTGCCAGCAGCGAAAACAGGGGCTATGGCTACACCTTC.

This clonotype occurred a few times. This chain uses TRBV6-2 or TRBV6-3 with TRBJ1-1, with a possible D match to TRBD1 (6 bases). This CDR3 region has 14 residues. Trimming pared 7 bases from V and 0 bases from J, leaving 12 bases between. Germline values: CDR1 MNHEY, CDR2 SVGEGT. The CDR3 protein is CASTTDRMNTEAFF. DNA of the CDR3: TGTGCCAGCACCACCGACAGGATGAACACTGAAGCTTTCTTT.

The table lists this clonotype with a few counts. The chain combines TRBV20-1 with TRBJ2-1; 9 bases agree with TRBD2. This CDR3 contains 17 residues. Germline CDR1 reads DFQATT; CDR2 reads SNEGSKA (reference sequence). With V trimmed by 1 base and J by 4 bases, 11 bases remained unmatched. The CDR3 DNA reads TGCAGTGCTAGAGCGGGGCTAGCGGGGACAGATTACAATGAGCAGTTCTTC. Its protein product is CSARAGLAGTDYNEQFF.

This clonotype was seen more than once but under ten times. The rearrangement links TRBV29-1 to TRBJ2-5; 9 bases agree with TRBD2. The junction had 5 bases not matched to a gene; V was cut back by 7 bases and J by 2 bases. CDR3 length: 13 amino acids. The germline V gene has CDR1 SQVTM and CDR2 ANQGSEA. The CDR3 DNA reads TGCAGCGGAAAGGGACTAGCACAAGAGACCCAGTACTTC. It is translated as CSGKGLAQETQYF.

This clonotype has only a few counts. At one boundary the junction diverges from the germline segment, which might be a read error. J is TRBJ1-4 and V is TRBV20-1; no clear D. Germline values: CDR1 DFQATT, CDR2 SNEGSKA (reference sequence). The CDR3 extends over 11 amino acids. The CDR3 reads CSARVATLKVF. CDR3 sequence (DNA): TGCAGTGCTAGAGTAGCAACTCTAAAGGTTTTT.